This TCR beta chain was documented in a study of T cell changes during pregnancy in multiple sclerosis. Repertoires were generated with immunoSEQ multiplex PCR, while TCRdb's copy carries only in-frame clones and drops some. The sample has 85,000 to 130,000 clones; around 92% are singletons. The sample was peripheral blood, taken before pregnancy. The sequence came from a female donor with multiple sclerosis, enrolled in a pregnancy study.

The CDR3 loop reads CASSHSQGEGTEAFF. CDR3 nucleotides: TGTGCCAGCAGCCATTCACAGGGGGAAGGTACTGAAGCTTTCTTT. The chain has TRBV14 and TRBJ1-1; 8 positions agree with TRBD1. This CDR3 has 15 residues. In germline, CDR1 is SGHDN, CDR2 FVKESK. V trimming: 3 bases; J trimming: 5 bases; junction bases outside the gene matches: 8. Based on the CDR3 plus reference TRBV14 and TRBJ1-1, the full variable domain is EAGVTQFPSHSVIEKGQTVTLRCDPISGHDNLYWYRRVMGKEIKFLLHFVKESKQDESGMPNNRFLAERTGGTYSTLKVQPAELEDSGVYFCASSHSQGEGTEAFFGQGTRLTVV.